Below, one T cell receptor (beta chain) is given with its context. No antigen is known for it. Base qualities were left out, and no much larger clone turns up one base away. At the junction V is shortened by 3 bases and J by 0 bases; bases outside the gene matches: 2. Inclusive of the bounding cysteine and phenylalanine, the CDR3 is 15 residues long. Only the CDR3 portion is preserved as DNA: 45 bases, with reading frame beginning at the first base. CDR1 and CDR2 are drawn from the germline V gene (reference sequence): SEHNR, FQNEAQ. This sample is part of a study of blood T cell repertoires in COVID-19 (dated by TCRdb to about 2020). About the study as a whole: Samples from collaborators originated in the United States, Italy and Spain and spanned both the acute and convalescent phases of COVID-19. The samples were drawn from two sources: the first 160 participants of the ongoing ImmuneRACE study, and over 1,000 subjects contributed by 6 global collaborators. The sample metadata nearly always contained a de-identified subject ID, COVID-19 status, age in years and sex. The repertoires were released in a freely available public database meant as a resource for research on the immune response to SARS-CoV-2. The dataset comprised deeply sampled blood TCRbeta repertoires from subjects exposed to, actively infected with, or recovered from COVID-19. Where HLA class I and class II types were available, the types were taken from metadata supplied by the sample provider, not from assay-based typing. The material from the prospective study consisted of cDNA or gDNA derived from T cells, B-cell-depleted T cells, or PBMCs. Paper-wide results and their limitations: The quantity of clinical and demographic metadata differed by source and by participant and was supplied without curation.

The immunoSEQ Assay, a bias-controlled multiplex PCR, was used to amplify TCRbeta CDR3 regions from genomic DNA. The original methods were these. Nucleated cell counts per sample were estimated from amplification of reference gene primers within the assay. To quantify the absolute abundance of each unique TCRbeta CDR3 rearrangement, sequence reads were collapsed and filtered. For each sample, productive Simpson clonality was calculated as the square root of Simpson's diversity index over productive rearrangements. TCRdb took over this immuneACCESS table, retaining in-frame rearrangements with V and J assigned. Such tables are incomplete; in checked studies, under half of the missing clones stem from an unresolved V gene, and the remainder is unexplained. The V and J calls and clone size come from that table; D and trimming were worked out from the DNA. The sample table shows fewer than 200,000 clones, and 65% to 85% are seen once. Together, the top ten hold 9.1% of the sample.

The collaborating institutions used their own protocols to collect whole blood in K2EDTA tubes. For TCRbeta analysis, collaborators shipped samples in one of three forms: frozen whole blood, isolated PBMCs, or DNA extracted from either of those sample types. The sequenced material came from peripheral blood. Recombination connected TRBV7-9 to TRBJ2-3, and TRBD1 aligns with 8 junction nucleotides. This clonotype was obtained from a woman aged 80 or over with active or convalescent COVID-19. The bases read TGTGCCAGCAGCTTTAGACAGGGGAGCACAGATACGCAGTATTTT. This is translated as CASSFRQGSTDTQYF.